This TCR beta chain comes out of a study of yellow fever vaccine responses in identical twins. Study-wide results and limits: Reported findings indicate that twins' vaccine T cell responses seemed partially convergent, partially personalized.

The length of the CDR3 is 17 residues. Trimming at V came to 3 bases and at J to 5 bases, leaving 11 bases not matched to a gene. Looked up from germline, CDR1 is WNHNN and CDR2 is SYGVQD (reference sequence). A remark on this clonotype: No antigen is known for it.

Each CDR3 protein gets one entry after TCRdb re-called the RT-PCR reads with MiXCR. Among about 14,000 distinct CDR3 sequences listed, 65% to 85% were seen once. The chain employs TRBV10-1 and TRBJ2-2, with 8 bases aligning to TRBD2. Sequences were derived from T cells from blood (PBMCs), unsorted or a sorted subset (not recorded which), sampled before or after yellow fever vaccination (not recorded which). This sequence was found in a woman aged 18-30 years who received the yellow fever vaccine. The CDR3 DNA reads as TGCGCCAGCAGTGACGGTAGCGGGAAAAGAGATACCGGGGAGCTGTTTTTT. Its translation: CASSDGSGKRDTGELFF.